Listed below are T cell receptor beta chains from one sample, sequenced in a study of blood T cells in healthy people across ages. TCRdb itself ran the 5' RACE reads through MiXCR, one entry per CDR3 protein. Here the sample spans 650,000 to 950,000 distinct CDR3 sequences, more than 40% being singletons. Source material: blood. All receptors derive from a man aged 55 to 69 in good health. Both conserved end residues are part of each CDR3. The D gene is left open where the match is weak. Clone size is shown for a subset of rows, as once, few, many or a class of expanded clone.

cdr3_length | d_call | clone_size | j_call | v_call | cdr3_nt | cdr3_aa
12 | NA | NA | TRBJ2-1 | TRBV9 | TGTGCCAGCAGCGTAGTGAACTATGAGCAGTTCTTC | CASSVVNYEQFF
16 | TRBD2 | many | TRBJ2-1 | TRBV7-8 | TGTGCCAGCAGCCCGACGGGAGCGGGGGGGCGCAATGAGCAGTTCTTC | CASSPTGAGGRNEQFF
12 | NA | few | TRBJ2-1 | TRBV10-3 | TGTGCCATCAGTAAAAGGGGTAATGAGCAGTTCTTC | CAISKRGNEQFF
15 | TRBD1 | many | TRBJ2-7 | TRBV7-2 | TGTGCCAGCAGCTTAGAATTCGGACAGGCCTACGAGCAGTACTTC | CASSLEFGQAYEQYF
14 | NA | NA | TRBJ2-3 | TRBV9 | TGTGCCAGCAGCGGAAATTGGCGGGCAGATACGCAGTATTTT | CASSGNWRADTQYF
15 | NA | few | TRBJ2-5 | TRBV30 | TGTGCCTGGAGTGTATTACGGGAAAGCCAAGAGACCCAGTACTTC | CAWSVLRESQETQYF
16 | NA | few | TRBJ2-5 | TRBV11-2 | TGTGCCAGCAGCTTGACTACCGGAGCGGCCCAAGAGACCCAGTACTTC | CASSLTTGAAQETQYF
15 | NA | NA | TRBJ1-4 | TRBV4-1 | TGCGCCAGCAGCCAAACAGGGTTGACTAATGAAAAACTGTTTTTT | CASSQTGLTNEKLFF
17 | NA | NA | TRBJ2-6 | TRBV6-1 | TGTGCCAGCAGTAAACAGGTCCCATCTCACGGGGCCAACGTCCTGACTTTC | CASSKQVPSHGANVLTF
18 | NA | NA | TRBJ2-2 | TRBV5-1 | TGCGCCAGCAGCCCAAAACCCACGGACAGAGTTAACACCGGGGAGCTGTTTTTT | CASSPKPTDRVNTGELFF
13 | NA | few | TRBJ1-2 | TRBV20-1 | TGCAGTGCTAGAGACCCGACAGACTATGGCTACACCTTC | CSARDPTDYGYTF
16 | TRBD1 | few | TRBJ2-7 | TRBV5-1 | TGCGCCAGCAGCTTGCGGGCAGGGGGTCATCCCTACGAGCAGTACTTC | CASSLRAGGHPYEQYF
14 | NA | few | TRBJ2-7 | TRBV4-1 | TGCGCCAGCAGCCAAGATAAGCTCTCCTACGAGCAGTACTTC | CASSQDKLSYEQYF
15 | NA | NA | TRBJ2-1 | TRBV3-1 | TGTGCCAGCAGCCGTGGACTATCAAGATACAATGAGCAGTTCTTC | CASSRGLSRYNEQFF
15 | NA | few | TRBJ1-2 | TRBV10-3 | TGTGCCATCAGTGAGTACGGGACGGCAAACTATGGCTACACCTTC | CAISEYGTANYGYTF
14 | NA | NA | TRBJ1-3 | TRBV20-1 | TGCAGTGCTTCCCCCCCAGGGTTAGGAAACACCATATATTTT | CSASPPGLGNTIYF
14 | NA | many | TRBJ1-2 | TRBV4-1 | TGCGCCAGCAGCCAAGGGTGGGGTTCTCAAGGCTACACCTTC | CASSQGWGSQGYTF
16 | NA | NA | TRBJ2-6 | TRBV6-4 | TGTGCCCGCGAAGGGAAAGAGGTATCTGGGGCCAACGTCCTGACTTTC | CAREGKEVSGANVLTF
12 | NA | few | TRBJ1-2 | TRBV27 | TGTGCCAGCAGTTCGGCAGGGTATGGCTACACCTTC | CASSSAGYGYTF
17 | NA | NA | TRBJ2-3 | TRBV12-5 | TGTGCTAGTGGTTTGACTGAGACGGGACTCCTCACAGATACGCGGTATTTT | CASGLTETGLLTDTRYF
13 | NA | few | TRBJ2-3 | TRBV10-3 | TGTGCCATCAGCGGTCAGCGCACAGATACGCAGTATTTT | CAISGQRTDTQYF
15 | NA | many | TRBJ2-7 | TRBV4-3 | TGCGCCAGCAGCCAAGACAACCGGGACCCCTACGAGCAGTACTTC | CASSQDNRDPYEQYF
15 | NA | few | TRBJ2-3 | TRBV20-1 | TGCAGTGCTCACCAGGGAGGGGGGGCGACAGATACGCAGTATTTT | CSAHQGGGATDTQYF
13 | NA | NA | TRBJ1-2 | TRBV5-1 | TGCGCCAGCAGCTTGGGGGACACCTATGGCTACACCTTC | CASSLGDTYGYTF
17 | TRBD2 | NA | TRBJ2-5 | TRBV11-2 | TGTGCCAGCAGCTTAGACCGTCCAGCGGGGAGCCAAGAGACCCAGTACTTC | CASSLDRPAGSQETQYF
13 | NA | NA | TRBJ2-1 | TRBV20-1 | TGCAGTGGCATACTAAACCGGGGGAATGAGCAGTTCTTC | CSGILNRGNEQFF
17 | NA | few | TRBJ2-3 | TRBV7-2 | TGTGCCAGCAGCTTACGTTGGCGGGGGCCGCTCACAGATACGCAGTATTTT | CASSLRWRGPLTDTQYF
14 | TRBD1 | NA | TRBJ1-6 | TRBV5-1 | TGCGCCAGCAGCGACGGACAGGGTAATTCACCCCTCCACTTT | CASSDGQGNSPLHF
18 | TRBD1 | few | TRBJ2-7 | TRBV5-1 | TGCGCCAGCAGCGTCCTACCGGGACAGGGGTTTCTGGGCTACGAGCAGTACTTC | CASSVLPGQGFLGYEQYF
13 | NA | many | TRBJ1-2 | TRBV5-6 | TGTGCCAGCAGCCTGGGCAGCGATTATGGCTACACCTTC | CASSLGSDYGYTF
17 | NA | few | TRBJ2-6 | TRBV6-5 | TGTGCCAGCAGATTAGAGACAGTGACCTCTGGGGCCAACGTCCTGACTTTC | CASRLETVTSGANVLTF
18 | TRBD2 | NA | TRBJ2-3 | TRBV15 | TGTGCCACCAGCAGAGAACTTCCCCTAGCGGGGGTTCCAGATACGCAGTATTTT | CATSRELPLAGVPDTQYF
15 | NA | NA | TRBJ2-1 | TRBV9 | TGTGCCAGCAGCGTAGGCTCCCAGGCCTACAATGAGCAGTTCTTC | CASSVGSQAYNEQFF
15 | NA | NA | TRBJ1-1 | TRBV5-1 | TGCGCCAGCAGCTTGAGGCCAGGGATCAACACTGAAGCTTTCTTT | CASSLRPGINTEAFF
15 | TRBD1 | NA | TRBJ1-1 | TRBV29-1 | TGCAGCGTTGAAGATGGGAGGACAGGGGACACTGAAGCTTTCTTT | CSVEDGRTGDTEAFF